The present T cell receptor beta chain was sequenced within a study of T-cell reconstitution after alpha-beta-depleted transplantation in children. V dropped 11 bases and J dropped 1 base, with 17 bases sitting between them. This CDR3 comprises 14 residues. CDR1 and CDR2 from the germline V gene are SEHNR and FQNEAQ (reference sequence). This clonotype appeared a few times. During its preparation, the TCRbeta library received unique molecular identifiers. TCRdb processed the PCR reads anew with MiXCR; each CDR3 protein has one entry. The data show around 680,000 distinct CDR3 sequences, with around a sixth seen just once and 0.8% to 1.1% held by the top ten.

The chain carries TRBV7-9 and TRBJ2-5; no reliable D call. The source of this sequence is a human donor who donated a stem cell graft to a child with acute myeloid leukemia. The sequences come from PBMCs from the stem cell graft donor, collected from the stem cell graft. CDR3 residues: CALRESFPQETQYF. The CDR3 region has the DNA TGTGCCCTCCGTGAGTCCTTCCCCCAAGAGACCCAGTACTTC. The full variable domain, its missing parts supplied by reference TRBV7-9 and TRBJ2-5, is DTGVSQNPRHKITKRGQNVTFRCDPISEHNRLYWYRQTLGQGPEFLTYFQNEAQLEKSRLLSDRFSAERPKGSFSTLEIQRTEQGDSAMYLCALRESFPQETQYFGPGTRLLVL.